What follows describes a single T cell receptor (beta chain). Its antigen is still unknown. The data originate from a study of CD8+ T cells in alopecia areata. Overall study results and limits: With tofacitinib ongoing, many expanded lesional clones persisted in both scalp and blood.

cDNA serving as the sequencing template came from extracted, reverse transcribed RNA. Clones were read by immunoSEQ multiplex PCR, and TCRdb kept only the in-frame ones, dropping some. This sample yields around 70,000 clones, of which 29% are seen a single time; more than 13% belongs to the top ten. The treatment: oral pan-JAK inhibitor, 5-10 mg twice daily. The CDR3 totals 11 residues. The germline gives CDR1 SQVTM, CDR2 ANQGSEA. Trimming took off 8 bases at V and 4 bases at J, with 9 bases between the two ends. The chain recombines TRBV29-1 with TRBJ2-1; D not resolved. This material consisted of CD8+ T cells sorted from blood, taken at week 4, from a patient treated with tofacitinib. The TCR sequence derives from a human donor with alopecia areata. CDR3 sequence: CSTDPYNEQFF. CDR3 in DNA: TGCAGCACCGATCCGTACAATGAGCAGTTCTTC.